Each of the 9 T cell receptor beta chains below was sequenced from the same sample in a study of control samples from healthy donors and cancer patients. Sequencing was performed with immunoSEQ multiplex PCR; in TCRdb, only in-frame clones are kept and a portion is missing. The table shows roughly 140,000 clones, with 85% to 95% occurring only once. Sequenced input: blood. The receptors originated from a man aged 45-60 years in good health.

This rearrangement joins TRBV3-1 (or the pseudogene TRBV3-2) to TRBJ1-2; D is perhaps TRBD1 (6 bases). The germline V gene has CDR1 LGHDT and CDR2 YNNKEL (reference sequence). CDR3 length: 15 residues. Between the trimmed V and J ends, which lost 4 bases and 2 bases, there was a span of 14 bases. The CDR3 sequence: CASSRDIRPNYGYTF. The CDR3 DNA reads as TGTGCCAGCAGCCGGGACATCCGCCCGAACTATGGCTACACCTTC.

This chain joins TRBV5-1 and TRBJ2-2, with TRBD2 matching 12 bases. This CDR3 is built from 16 residues. Germline CDR1 SGHRS, CDR2 YFSETQ. Trimming took 4 bases from V and 1 from J; bases not matched to a gene: 2. CDR3 sequence reads: CASSLTSGRNTGELFF. CDR3 coding DNA: TGCGCCAGCAGCCTGACTAGCGGGAGGAACACCGGGGAGCTGTTTTTT.

The chain couples TRBV9 to TRBJ2-2, with D perhaps matching TRBD2 (6 bases). This CDR3 has 14 residues. CDR1 and CDR2 (germline): SGDLS, YYNGEE. Trimming pared 6 bases from V and 4 bases from J, leaving 13 bases between. The CDR3 region has the DNA TGTGCCAGCACCAGACTAGAACCCACCGGGGAGCTGTTTTTT. Its translation is CASTRLEPTGELFF.

DNA of the CDR3: TGTGCCAGCAGCCCGATCCCGCCGGGACAGGGCTCCTACGAGCAGTACTTC. Its protein product is CASSPIPPGQGSYEQYF. V is TRBV4-2 and J is TRBJ2-7; TRBD1 matches at 9 bases. With V trimmed by 4 bases and J by 0 bases, 10 bases remained unmatched. The CDR3 is made up of 17 amino acids. Germline V CDR1 and CDR2: LGHNA, YNFKEQ.

This clone has only one observation. The chain employs TRBV5-1 and TRBJ1-3, with a possible D match to TRBD1 (6 bases). The CDR3 consists of 14 residues. Between the trimmed V and J ends, which lost 4 bases and 0 bases, there was a span of 8 bases. Germline values: CDR1 SGHRS, CDR2 YFSETQ. The CDR3 loop reads CASSPTGSGNTIYF. The CDR3 DNA follows: TGCGCCAGCAGCCCGACAGGCTCTGGAAACACCATATATTTT.

The rearrangement uses TRBV19 and TRBJ2-1, with TRBD2 matching 10 bases. With V trimmed by 6 bases and J by 0 bases, 14 bases remained unmatched. The CDR3 extends over 19 amino acids. CDR1 and CDR2 (germline): LNHDA, SQIVND (reference sequence). This CDR3 reads CASSPDRVASGGSYNEQFF. The DNA of the CDR3 is TGTGCCAGTAGCCCTGACAGGGTAGCTAGCGGGGGCTCCTACAATGAGCAGTTCTTC.

This clone has just one count. The V call is TRBV9, the J call TRBJ2-6; 8 nucleotides line up with TRBD1. Trimming cost V 4 bases and J 1 base; bases outside gene matches: 10. The germline gives CDR1 SGDLS, CDR2 YYNGEE. CDR3 length equals 18 residues. The DNA of the CDR3 is TGTGCCAGCAGCCTCAGGACAGGGCACGTATCTGGGGCCAACGTCCTGACTTTC. Protein: CASSLRTGHVSGANVLTF.

The V gene is TRBV19, the J gene TRBJ2-7, with 11 bases that match TRBD1. Germline values: CDR1 LNHDA, CDR2 SQIVND (reference sequence). The V and J ends lost 10 bases and 3 bases, in that order; junction bases with no gene match: 5. The CDR3 is made up of 13 amino acids. This chain's CDR3 is CATGGTGGYEQYF. The CDR3 DNA reads as TGTGCCACCGGTGGGACAGGGGGCTACGAGCAGTACTTC. The full variable domain, rest sourced from reference TRBV19 and TRBJ2-7, is DGGITQSPKYLFRKEGQNVTLSCEQNLNHDAMYWYRQDPGQGLRLIYYSQIVNDFQKGDIAEGYSVSREKKESFPLTVTSAQKNPTAFYLCATGGTGGYEQYFGPGTRLTVT.

V usage is TRBV29-1 and J usage is TRBJ1-2, with D possibly TRBD1 on 6 matching bases. CDR3 length equals 12 residues. Trimming removed 5 bases at V and 8 bases at J, with 15 bases between. CDR1 SQVTM and CDR2 ANQGSEA come from the germline V gene. The CDR3 loop is CSVSTGPGGYTF. The CDR3, as DNA: TGCAGCGTTTCCACAGGGCCTGGCGGCTACACCTTC. Together with reference TRBV29-1 and TRBJ1-2, the CDR3 gives the full variable domain: SAVISQKPSRDICQRGTSLTIQCQVDSQVTMMFWYRQQPGQSLTLIATANQGSEATYESGFVIDKFPISRPNLTFSTLTVSNMSPEDSSIYLCSVSTGPGGYTFGSGTRLTVV.